The rows below give T cell receptor beta chains drawn from one sample of a study of T cell clonotyping in hematopoietic cell transplantation. This table comes from immunoSEQ multiplex PCR, and its TCRdb copy is limited to in-frame clones, with some not included. There are 40,000 to 55,000 clones in the sample; less than 95% occur only once, and less than 1% lies in the top ten. The sample taken for sequencing was peripheral blood mononuclear cells. The source of these receptors is a woman between 50 and 59 years old in good health. Some clones in this sample may be carry-over from other donors' samples. Each CDR3 is given with its conserved first and last residue. A D gene is named only where the DNA matches it firmly.

length	D	J	V	CDR3	DNA
14	.	TRBJ1-2	TRBV27	CASSLLGPRYGYTF	TGTGCCAGCAGTTTACTTGGACCGAGATATGGCTACACCTTC
15	.	TRBJ2-3	TRBV5-1	CASSSTWVSTDTQYF	TGCGCCAGCAGCTCCACCTGGGTCAGCACAGATACGCAGTATTTT
13	.	TRBJ2-5	TRBV9	CASSVQGQETQYF	TGTGCCAGCAGCGTCCAGGGGCAAGAGACCCAGTACTTC
13	.	TRBJ2-7	TRBV28	CASSFRTRREQYF	TGTGCCAGCAGTTTCCGGACCCGGCGCGAGCAGTACTTC
14	TRBD1	TRBJ2-1	TRBV9	CASSFTPTGDEQFF	TGTGCCAGCAGCTTTACGCCGACAGGGGACGAGCAGTTCTTC
15	TRBD2	TRBJ2-5	TRBV19	CASSMGVAGVETQYF	TGTGCCAGTAGTATGGGGGTAGCGGGGGTTGAGACCCAGTACTTC
15	.	TRBJ1-1	TRBV5-6	CASSRLLGEIAEAFF	TGTGCCAGCAGCCGTCTGTTGGGGGAAATCGCTGAAGCTTTCTTT
19	.	TRBJ1-6	TRBV27	CASSYRDSVRSSYNSPLHF	TGTGCCAGCAGTTACAGGGATTCAGTGAGGTCGTCCTATAATTCACCCCTCCACTTT
12	TRBD1	TRBJ2-7	TRBV2	CASSLQGYEQYF	TGTGCCAGCAGCTTACAGGGGTACGAGCAGTACTTC
17	.	TRBJ2-7	TRBV5-6	CASSSRGAGTASWEQYF	TGTGCCAGCAGCTCCCGCGGGGCCGGGACAGCCTCCTGGGAGCAGTACTTC
12	.	TRBJ1-1	TRBV30	CAWSQGWTEAFF	TGTGCCTGGAGTCAGGGTTGGACTGAAGCTTTCTTT
17	.	TRBJ2-1	TRBV4-3	CASSQEVRGNSYNEQFF	TGCGCCAGCAGCCAAGAAGTCCGGGGGAACTCCTACAATGAGCAGTTCTTC
15	TRBD1	TRBJ1-1	TRBV6-6	CASWSVGTGDTEAFF	TGTGCCAGCTGGTCCGTCGGGACAGGGGACACTGAAGCTTTCTTT
14	TRBD1	TRBJ1-1	TRBV11-3	CASSRDRSNTEAFF	TGTGCCAGCAGCCGGGACAGATCGAACACTGAAGCTTTCTTT
14	.	TRBJ2-1	TRBV7-2	CASSLGMRDNEQFF	TGTGCCAGCAGCTTAGGAATGAGGGACAATGAGCAGTTCTTC
15	.	TRBJ1-4	TRBV10-3	CAISDSHGPNEKLFF	TGTGCCATCAGTGACTCCCACGGCCCTAATGAAAAACTGTTTTTT
13	.	TRBJ1-1	TRBV25-1	CASRFSGNTEAFF	TGTGCCAGCAGATTTTCGGGGAACACTGAAGCTTTCTTT
15	.	TRBJ1-5	TRBV10-3	CAISESTDTDQPQHF	TGTGCCATCAGTGAGTCGACGGACACGGATCAGCCCCAGCATTTT
15	.	TRBJ1-4	TRBV14	CASSQVGKRSEKLFF	TGTGCCAGCAGCCAAGTTGGTAAGAGGTCCGAAAAACTGTTTTTT
17	.	TRBJ2-2	TRBV10-3	CAISGRVAGDVAGELFF	TGTGCCATCAGTGGTCGAGTTGCGGGCGACGTAGCCGGGGAGCTGTTTTTT
15	TRBD1	TRBJ1-6	TRBV7-8	CASSASGQENSPLHF	TGTGCCAGCAGCGCCTCGGGACAGGAGAATTCACCCCTCCACTTT
11	.	TRBJ1-2	TRBV10-3	CAIQDDYGYTF	TGTGCCATCCAGGATGACTATGGCTACACCTTC
17	.	TRBJ2-6	TRBV25-1	CASSDRGYSSGANVLTF	TGTGCCAGCAGTGATCGGGGTTACAGCTCTGGGGCCAACGTCCTGACTTTC
13	.	TRBJ2-3	TRBV4-2	CASSQDPRDTQYF	TGTGCCAGCAGCCAAGATCCCAGAGATACGCAGTATTTT
13	.	TRBJ1-1	TRBV11-3	CASSLDRTAEAFF	TGTGCCAGCAGCCTTGACAGGACCGCTGAAGCTTTCTTT
15	TRBD1	TRBJ2-7	TRBV6-6	CASSYSGTGSYEQYF	TGTGCCAGCAGTTACTCGGGGACAGGCTCCTACGAGCAGTACTTC